The 27 T cell receptor beta chains in this list originate from one sample, sequenced in a study of long-term antiretroviral therapy in people with HIV. The immunoSEQ assay was v3.0, run at survey level. Profiling relied on immunoSEQ multiplex PCR, and the TCRdb table lists in-frame clones only, not all of them. The sample yields roughly 18,000 clones, roughly four fifths seen once. Sample: unsorted PBMCs, taken 2.2 years after starting antiretroviral therapy. These receptors were collected from a man in his forties or fifties with HIV.

This sequence joins TRBV7-3 and TRBJ1-1; 9 bases fit TRBD1. This CDR3 comprises 14 residues. Germline-derived CDR1 and CDR2 are SGHTA and FQGTGA. The trim removed 5 bases at V and 1 base at J, leaving 2 bases unmatched. CDR3 nucleotide sequence: TGTGCCAGCAGCCTGGGACAGGGGAACACTGAAGCTTTCTTT. This sequence encodes CASSLGQGNTEAFF.

The chain uses TRBV5-5 and TRBJ2-6, with 9 bases fitting TRBD1. V trimming: 4 bases; J trimming: 2 bases; junction bases outside the gene matches: 7. The CDR3 spans 17 residues. The V gene's germline CDR1 is SGHKS and CDR2 YYEKEE (reference sequence). The CDR3: CASSPGQGGPGANVLTF. CDR3 sequence (DNA): TGTGCCAGCAGCCCGGGACAGGGAGGCCCTGGGGCCAACGTCCTGACTTTC.

The gene calls are TRBV11-3 and TRBJ2-7; the D gene could be TRBD1 or TRBD2 (5 bases each). This CDR3 contains 16 residues. The V end lost 5 bases, the J end lost 3 bases, and 20 bases lay between the germline ends. Per the germline V gene, CDR1 is SGHNT and CDR2 is YENEEA. The CDR3 sequence: CASSPGLGEKDYEQYF. The CDR3 nucleotides are TGTGCCAGCAGCCCAGGCCTGGGGGAAAAGGACTACGAGCAGTACTTC.

A single count supports this clone. The chain recombines TRBV5-1 with TRBJ2-2, with unresolved D. The germline V gene encodes CDR1 SGHRS and CDR2 YFSETQ. The ends were cut back, 0 bases at V and 1 base at J, with 7 bases in the middle. CDR3 length: 15 residues. This CDR3 reads CASSLDGRNTGELFF. CDR3 coding DNA: TGCGCCAGCAGCTTGGATGGCCGGAACACCGGGGAGCTGTTTTTT.

The J gene is TRBJ2-7, the V gene TRBV28; TRBD2 agrees at 11 bases. The CDR3 extends over 15 amino acids. With 3 bases clipped from V and 7 bases from J, the junction kept 8 bases outside the gene matches. Germline assignment: CDR1 MDHEN and CDR2 SYDVKM. The CDR3 nucleotides are TGTGCCAGCAGTTTTGAGTCTAGCGGGGGGTTTGAGCAGTACTTC. Encoded protein: CASSFESSGGFEQYF.

V is TRBV5-1 and J is TRBJ2-7, with 10 bases that match TRBD2. V trimming: 7 bases; J trimming: 1 base; junction bases outside the gene matches: 8. CDR3 size: 15 residues. From germline, CDR1 is SGHRS and CDR2 YFSETQ. CDR3: CASRSGLAYSYEQYF. As DNA, the CDR3 is TGCGCCAGCCGATCGGGACTAGCGTATTCCTACGAGCAGTACTTC.

The chain combines TRBV19 with TRBJ2-5; tentative D call: TRBD2 (6 bases). CDR1 and CDR2 from the germline V gene are LNHDA and SQIVND (reference sequence). The CDR3 is 13 amino acids. The V gene lost 6 bases and the J gene lost 2 bases, with 10 bases spanning the gap. The CDR3 coding sequence is TGTGCCAGTAGGAATAGCGGTCAAGAGACCCAGTACTTC. Protein: CASRNSGQETQYF.

This rearrangement joins TRBV7-8 to TRBJ2-6, with a weak D call TRBD1 (6 bases). This CDR3 has 17 amino acids. Germline loops: CDR1 SGHVS, CDR2 FQNEAQ. Between the trimmed V and J ends, which lost 5 bases and 2 bases, there was a span of 16 bases. The CDR3 DNA reads TGTGCCAGCAGCCGCCGGGACAAACTAGCTGGGGCCAACGTCCTGACTTTC. Encoded protein: CASSRRDKLAGANVLTF.

The CDR3 protein is CASSLSNEQFF. As DNA, the CDR3 is TGTGCCAGCAGCTTGAGCAATGAGCAGTTCTTC. This rearrangement joins TRBV5-4 to TRBJ2-1; no clear D gene. This CDR3 contains 11 residues. The germline gives CDR1 SGHNT, CDR2 YYREEE (reference sequence). The germline V and J ends were trimmed by 1 base and 6 bases, with 2 bases remaining between them. The full variable domain, its missing parts supplied by reference TRBV5-4 and TRBJ2-1, is ETGVTQSPTHLIKTRGQQVTLRCSSQSGHNTVSWYQQALGQGPQFIFQYYREEENGRGNFPPRFSGLQFPNYSSELNVNALELDDSALYLCASSLSNEQFFGPGTRLTVL.

The chain has TRBV11-2 and TRBJ2-7, with no clear D. Trimming removed 1 base at V and 1 base at J, with 5 bases between. The CDR3 runs to 13 residues. Per the germline V gene, CDR1 is SGHAT and CDR2 is FQNNGV. The CDR3 spells CASSLAPSYEQYF. DNA for the CDR3: TGTGCCAGCAGCTTAGCCCCATCCTACGAGCAGTACTTC.

This rearrangement joins TRBV5-6 to TRBJ2-7, with 7 bases fitting TRBD1. The V and J ends lost 4 bases and 0 bases, in that order; junction bases with no gene match: 4. The CDR3 is made up of 14 amino acids. The germline V gene has CDR1 SGHDT and CDR2 YYEEEE. This CDR3 reads CASSVTGSSYEQYF. DNA of the CDR3: TGTGCCAGCAGCGTGACAGGGAGCTCCTACGAGCAGTACTTC.

This rearrangement joins TRBV7-9 to TRBJ2-1; D remains unclear. Germline-derived CDR1 and CDR2 are SEHNR and FQNEAQ (reference sequence). This CDR3 comprises 17 residues. Between the trimmed V and J ends, which lost 0 bases and 3 bases, there was a span of 15 bases. CDR3 DNA sequence: TGTGCCAGCAGCTTAGCCTTTAAAGGGCCCTACTACAATGAGCAGTTCTTC. It translates to CASSLAFKGPYYNEQFF.

The CDR3 is CASSLGGRLIGELFF. In DNA form, the CDR3 reads TGTGCCAGCAGTTTGGGGGGGCGCTTAATCGGGGAGCTGTTTTTT. The chain couples TRBV27 to TRBJ2-2; D may be TRBD2 (7 bases). The length of the CDR3 is 15 residues. Germline V gene data show CDR1 as MNHEY and CDR2 as SMNVEV (reference sequence). V shed 3 bases and J shed 7 bases, with 15 bases lying between them.

This clone was seen only once. The rearrangement links TRBV30 to TRBJ2-7; 8 bases map to TRBD1. The CDR3 is made up of 14 amino acids. Looked up from germline, CDR1 is GTSNPN and CDR2 is SVGIG (reference sequence). The V gene end was trimmed by 4 bases and the J gene end by 4 bases; junction bases not matched to a gene: 9. The DNA of the CDR3 is TGTGCCTGGATGTGGGGCAGGGGGCAATACGAGCAGTACTTC. Translation gives CAWMWGRGQYEQYF.

The rearrangement uses TRBV19 and TRBJ1-5; TRBD1 might be the D (6 bases). Per germline, CDR1 LNHDA and CDR2 SQIVND (reference sequence). Trimming took 7 bases from V and 0 from J, leaving 7 bases between them. The CDR3 is made up of 13 amino acids. DNA for the CDR3: TGTGCCAGTACAGGGGCTAGCAATCAGCCCCAGCATTTT. It specifies CASTGASNQPQHF.

The chain combines TRBV7-2 with TRBJ2-1; a possible D gene is TRBD1 (6 bases). CDR1 SGHTA and CDR2 FQGNSA come from the germline V gene. V gave up 6 bases and J gave up 1 base, with 10 bases separating them. CDR3 length: 14 residues. CDR3 residues: CASSPQGSYNEQFF. The CDR3 DNA sequence: TGTGCCAGCAGTCCTCAGGGGTCCTACAATGAGCAGTTCTTC.

A single count supports this clone. The chain employs TRBV19 and TRBJ2-5; 9 bases map to TRBD1. The ends lost 5 bases at V and 0 bases at J; junction bases unmatched: 7. This CDR3 contains 16 residues. Per the germline V gene, CDR1 is LNHDA and CDR2 is SQIVND (reference sequence). CDR3 coding DNA: TGTGCCAGTAGTCTTGGGACAGGGCTCTACCAAGAGACCCAGTACTTC. Translated, it gives CASSLGTGLYQETQYF.

The chain couples TRBV6-5 to TRBJ1-2; the D gene is possibly TRBD1 (6 bases). From germline, CDR1 is MNHEY and CDR2 SVGAGI. CDR3 length: 14 residues. The V gene lost 9 bases and the J gene lost 2 bases, with 16 bases spanning the gap. CDR3 residues: CASWRGDANYGYTF. Written as DNA, the CDR3 is TGTGCCAGTTGGAGGGGGGACGCAAACTATGGCTACACCTTC.

V and J are TRBV21-1 and TRBJ2-3; the D call TRBD1 from the table was never checked on the DNA. TRBV21-1 is listed as a pseudogene. This CDR3 spans 18 amino acids. CDR3 protein: CASSTWTGGLASTDTQYF. The CDR3 DNA follows: TGTGCCAGCAGCACATGGACAGGGGGCCTTGCCAGCACAGATACGCAGTATTTT.

This clone came up a few times. CDR3 amino acids: CASTSHRDSQPQHF. The CDR3 coding sequence is TGTGCCAGTACCTCCCACAGGGATAGTCAGCCCCAGCATTTT. The rearrangement uses TRBV19 and TRBJ1-5; the D gene is possibly TRBD1 (6 bases). Germline V lookup: CDR1 LNHDA, CDR2 SQIVND (reference sequence). With 7 bases removed from V and 6 bases from J, the gap between germline ends came to 16 bases. The CDR3 runs 14 residues.

This chain links TRBV5-1 with TRBJ2-7; 7 nucleotides align to TRBD2. This CDR3 contains 14 residues. Unmatched junction bases numbered 6, after V lost 4 bases and J lost 2 bases. The germline gives CDR1 SGHRS, CDR2 YFSETQ. In DNA form, the CDR3 reads TGCGCCAGCAGCGAAAGCGGGGCCACCTACGAGCAGTACTTC. This gives the protein CASSESGATYEQYF.

The V and J genes are TRBV28 and TRBJ1-1; a possible D gene is TRBD1 (6 bases). This CDR3 is built from 16 residues. V lost 1 base, J lost 8 bases, and 20 bases lay in between. Germline V gene sequence: CDR1 MDHEN, CDR2 SYDVKM. CDR3 in amino acids: CASSLSQGRGTLEAFF. DNA for the CDR3: TGTGCCAGCAGTTTATCCCAGGGGCGGGGAACACTCGAAGCTTTCTTT.

This sequence joins TRBV7-7 and TRBJ1-2, with D perhaps matching TRBD1 (6 bases). The CDR3 consists of 14 residues. CDR1 and CDR2 (germline): SSHAT, FNYEAQ (reference sequence). Trimming stripped 5 bases from V and 0 bases from J, with 10 bases between. The CDR3 spells CASSRTDSNYGYTF. The CDR3 DNA follows: TGTGCCAGCAGCAGGACAGATTCTAACTATGGCTACACCTTC.

The rearrangement joins TRBV2 to TRBJ1-6; D unclear. This CDR3 comprises 13 residues. Germline CDR1 SNHLY, CDR2 FYNNEI. Trimming removed 8 bases at V and 10 bases at J, with 15 bases between. The CDR3 DNA follows: TGTGCCAGCGGAGGTTATATATTCTCACCCCTCCACTTT. Translated, it gives CASGGYIFSPLHF.

V gene TRBV27 combines with J gene TRBJ1-1; D uncertain. V dropped 2 bases and J dropped 0 bases, with 7 bases sitting between them. The germline V gene has CDR1 MNHEY and CDR2 SMNVEV (reference sequence). The CDR3 is 14 residues long. The CDR3 loop reads CASSLTEMNTEAFF. The CDR3 DNA reads as TGTGCCAGCAGTTTAACAGAAATGAACACTGAAGCTTTCTTT.

V and J are TRBV6-1 and TRBJ1-1; D not resolved. Germline V gene data show CDR1 as MNHNS and CDR2 as SASEGT. The V end lost 2 bases, the J end lost 6 bases, and 7 bases lay between the germline ends. This CDR3 region has 12 residues. The CDR3 DNA reads TGTGCCAGCAGTGAACAAATCGCTGAAGCTTTCTTT. Its protein product is CASSEQIAEAFF.

The gene calls are TRBV9 and TRBJ1-4; 9 positions agree with TRBD1. The CDR3 is 15 residues long. The germline CDR1 and CDR2 sequences are SGDLS and YYNGEE. V trimming: 4 bases; J trimming: 3 bases; junction bases outside the gene matches: 4. Here the CDR3 reads CASSLDRGANEKLFF. The CDR3 nucleotides read TGTGCCAGCAGCCTCGACAGGGGGGCTAATGAAAAACTGTTTTTT.